This T cell receptor (beta chain) appears in the sequencing data of a study of Ad26.COV2.S vaccination and SARS-CoV-2 variants. From germline, CDR1 is WNHNN and CDR2 SYGVQD (reference sequence). This CDR3 region has 16 residues. The ends lost 5 bases at V and 0 bases at J; junction bases unmatched: 4. Treatment described: some 19 received Ad26.COV2.S at low or high dose, single or two shots; 5 received placebo; per-sample allocation not given. Vaccine and placebo recipients were sampled on day 63 after the first injection. The administered vaccine (an Ad26 vector) expressed Wuhan-strain SARS-CoV-2 spike. Some clones are missing from TCRdb's copy, which holds only in-frame ones; the method was immunoSEQ multiplex PCR. The repertoire holds hundreds of thousands of clones, with 75% to 95% as singletons.

The sample here was peripheral blood, taken in a trial of Ad26.COV2.S vaccine versus placebo. The sequence derives from a person between 18 and 65 years old who received the Ad26.COV2.S COVID-19 vaccine or a placebo. V is TRBV10-1 and J is TRBJ2-3; 11 nucleotides agree with TRBD2. As DNA, the CDR3 is TGCGCCAGCAGTCGGACTAGCGGGCTTAGCACAGATACGCAGTATTTT. It translates to CASSRTSGLSTDTQYF.